This TCR beta chain was sequenced for a study of shared clonotypes between healthy human individuals. Execution of the assay was at deep level. Ten immunoSEQ deep assay plates were used to sequence unsorted PBMC DNA. The table came from immunoSEQ multiplex PCR; TCRdb's copy has only in-frame clones and leaves some out. Here the sample spans about 480,000 clones, 75% to 80% being singletons. Unsorted material relied on some 85 million PBMCs as the source of genomic DNA. The clonotype originates from a woman aged 40-49 years in good health. Some clones in this sample may be carry-over from other donors' samples. Specimen: PBMCs.

This chain's CDR3 is CASSRGTGVQETQYF. As DNA, the CDR3 is TGTGCCAGCAGCCGTGGGACAGGGGTCCAAGAGACCCAGTACTTC. The chain uses TRBV7-3 and TRBJ2-5; 10 bases are a match to TRBD1. Looked up from germline, CDR1 is SGHTA and CDR2 is FQGTGA. The CDR3 has 15 amino acids. Trimming cost V 5 bases and J 1 base; bases outside gene matches: 4.